Listed below are T cell receptor beta chains from one sample, sequenced in a study of CD8 T cells in Susac syndrome. TCRdb fed the immunoSEQ multiplex PCR reads into MiXCR, producing one record per CDR3 protein. Of about 190,000 distinct CDR3 sequences in the sample, about 94% were seen once. The sample consisted of CD4+ T cells from PBMCs. Source of these receptors: a human donor in good health. CDR3s include the opening cysteine and the closing phenylalanine or tryptophan. The D gene is left open where the match is weak. Size is stated for part of the rows, as once, few or many counts, or as a class when the clone is expanded.

>TRBV3-1|TRBJ2-3|-|-
CASRAETSTDTQYF
TGTGCCAGCAGGGCGGAAACTAGCACAGATACGCAGTATTTT
>TRBV5-1|TRBJ2-7|-|-
CASSLETGRQYF
TGCGCCAGCAGCTTGGAAACAGGGAGGCAGTACTTC
>TRBV7-8|TRBJ1-4|-|-
CASSLGQELFPTNEKLFF
TGTGCCAGCAGCTTAGGCCAGGAACTTTTCCCCACTAATGAAAAACTGTTTTTT
>TRBV2|TRBJ2-6|-|TRBD2
CASAFPTSGGPNHSGANVLTF
TGTGCCAGCGCATTCCCGACTAGCGGGGGACCTAATCACTCTGGGGCCAACGTCCTGACTTTC
>TRBV25-1|TRBJ2-4|-|-
CASSPTPGPEVARVKNIQYF
TGTGCCAGCAGTCCAACACCTGGGCCAGAAGTGGCTAGAGTCAAAAACATTCAGTACTTC
>TRBV27|TRBJ2-7|-|TRBD1
CASSLRGTGGLLDEQYF
TGTGCCAGCAGTTTGAGGGGGACAGGGGGCTTGTTGGACGAGCAGTACTTC
>TRBV5-1|TRBJ1-1|-|TRBD1
CASSLGRGLVNTEAFF
TGCGCCAGCAGCTTGGGCAGGGGGCTCGTGAACACTGAAGCTTTCTTT
>TRBV7-2|TRBJ1-5|-|-
CASSLGVPRSNQPQHF
TGTGCCAGCAGCCTAGGGGTCCCGCGGAGCAATCAGCCCCAGCATTTT
>TRBV28|TRBJ1-1|-|-
CASIQDARAFF
TGTGCCAGCATTCAGGACGCGAGAGCTTTCTTT
>TRBV9|TRBJ2-1|-|TRBD2
CASSVVSGGNEQFF
TGTGCCAGCAGCGTCGTAAGCGGGGGCAATGAGCAGTTCTTC
>TRBV28|TRBJ2-1|-|-
CASSSSQGGTYNEQFF
TGTGCCAGCTCGTCGTCACAGGGAGGAACCTACAATGAGCAGTTCTTC
>TRBV29-1|TRBJ2-3|once|-
CSVEGRGGRSDTQYF
TGCAGCGTTGAAGGCCGTGGGGGCAGGTCAGATACGCAGTATTTT
>TRBV18|TRBJ1-5|-|-
CASSLDRFPTQPQHF
TGTGCCAGCTCACTCGACAGGTTCCCAACTCAGCCCCAGCATTTT
>TRBV15|TRBJ1-5|-|-
CATSRDGEAFQPQHF
TGTGCCACCAGCAGAGATGGGGAGGCCTTTCAGCCCCAGCATTTT
>TRBV12-3/TRBV12-4|TRBJ2-1|-|TRBD1
CASSRPGQLSYNEQFF
TGTGCCAGCAGTCGACCGGGACAGTTATCGTACAATGAGCAGTTCTTC
>TRBV5-1|TRBJ2-4|-|TRBD2
CASSLASGGVLDKNIQYF
TGCGCCAGCAGCTTGGCTAGCGGGGGAGTATTGGACAAAAACATTCAGTACTTC
>TRBV20-1|TRBJ1-1|-|-
CSAFPGPPDVTEAFF
TGCAGTGCTTTTCCGGGCCCCCCGGATGTCACTGAAGCTTTCTTT
>TRBV10-3|TRBJ1-1|-|-
CAISDSAGIEAFF
TGTGCCATCAGTGATTCTGCGGGGATTGAAGCTTTCTTT
>TRBV11-2|TRBJ1-2|-|TRBD1
CASSTRNRGENYGYTF
TGTGCCAGCAGCACCAGAAACAGGGGCGAAAACTATGGCTACACCTTC
>TRBV28|TRBJ1-4|-|TRBD1
CASSGRQGRKGEKLFF
TGTGCCAGCAGTGGCCGACAGGGGAGGAAAGGGGAAAAACTGTTTTTT
>TRBV6-5|TRBJ1-1|-|-
CASSQLPGHRSEAFF
TGTGCCAGCAGTCAACTTCCGGGACACCGATCCGAAGCTTTCTTT
>TRBV23-1|TRBJ2-2|-|-
CASILSPGGTKHREVEKLFF
TGCGCCAGCATCCTCTCCCCAGGAGGTACCAAACACCGGGAAGTGGAAAAGCTGTTTTTT
>TRBV6-2/TRBV6-3|TRBJ2-3|-|-
CASSYSMGLPSNF
TGTGCCAGCAGTTACTCGATGGGACTTCCCTCGAATTTT
>TRBV7-2|TRBJ1-6|-|-
CASSLTPSTIAPSPLHF
TGTGCCAGCAGCTTAACCCCCTCGACGATTGCCCCTTCACCCCTCCACTTT
>TRBV9|TRBJ1-2|-|-
CASRRDSVNYGYTF
TGTGCCAGCAGAAGGGATTCTGTCAACTATGGCTACACCTTC
>TRBV7-8|TRBJ2-1|-|-
CAIGRPLGNEQFF
TGTGCCATTGGACGCCCACTCGGCAATGAGCAGTTCTTC
>TRBV5-1|TRBJ2-6|-|TRBD1
CASAQGAHGGANVLTF
TGCGCCAGCGCTCAGGGGGCCCACGGCGGGGCCAACGTCCTGACTTTC
>TRBV12-3/TRBV12-4|TRBJ1-6|-|TRBD1
CASSAGQGYYSPLHF
TGTGCCAGCAGTGCGGGACAGGGCTACTATTCACCCCTCCACTTT
>TRBV2|TRBJ2-3|-|-
CASSEKGGTQYF
TGTGCCAGCAGTGAGAAAGGGGGTACGCAGTATTTT
>TRBV23-1|TRBJ1-5|-|-
CASSQSQANNQPQHF
TGCGCCAGCAGTCAATCCCAGGCTAACAATCAGCCCCAGCATTTT
>TRBV10-3|TRBJ2-2|-|TRBD1
CAISAPGQRGTGELFF
TGTGCCATCAGCGCTCCGGGACAGAGAGGCACCGGGGAGCTGTTTTTT
>TRBV20-1|TRBJ1-2|-|-
CSARDPSGLRNYGYTF
TGCAGTGCTAGAGATCCCTCGGGACTCCGGAACTATGGCTACACCTTC
>TRBV9|TRBJ2-7|-|-
CASSVGVGAWEQYF
TGTGCCAGCAGCGTAGGAGTGGGGGCGTGGGAGCAGTACTTC
>TRBV19|TRBJ2-1|-|-
CASSIQPNPYNEQFF
TGTGCCAGTAGTATCCAACCAAATCCTTACAATGAGCAGTTCTTC
>TRBV5-1|TRBJ2-7|few|-
CASNQGLDEQYF
TGCGCCAGCAACCAGGGTTTGGACGAGCAGTACTTC
>TRBV10-3|TRBJ1-1|-|-
CAISSGTYTAFF
TGTGCCATCAGTTCCGGGACTTATACAGCTTTCTTT
>TRBV6-5|TRBJ2-1|-|TRBD2
CASSYETSGAYEQFF
TGTGCCAGCAGTTACGAGACTAGCGGGGCCTATGAGCAGTTCTTC
>TRBV4-2|TRBJ1-2|once|-
CASSQERAANYGYTF
TGTGCCAGCAGCCAAGAAAGGGCAGCTAACTATGGCTACACCTTC
>TRBV7-9|TRBJ1-1|-|-
CASSPRPGQNTEAFF
TGTGCCAGCAGCCCCCGCCCCGGGCAGAACACTGAAGCTTTCTTT
>TRBV20-1|TRBJ1-2|-|TRBD1
CSASRGGGPYGYTF
TGCAGTGCTTCCCGGGGAGGGGGCCCTTATGGCTACACCTTC
>TRBV28|TRBJ2-5|-|-
CASSPPGTPGETQYF
TGTGCCAGCAGTCCACCCGGGACCCCCGGGGAGACCCAGTACTTC
>TRBV20-1|TRBJ2-5|-|-
CSARDPGSKTQYF
TGCAGTGCTAGAGATCCAGGGTCGAAGACCCAGTACTTC
>TRBV18|TRBJ2-7|-|-
CASSPIPRDEQYF
TGTGCCAGCTCACCTATCCCGAGGGACGAGCAGTACTTC